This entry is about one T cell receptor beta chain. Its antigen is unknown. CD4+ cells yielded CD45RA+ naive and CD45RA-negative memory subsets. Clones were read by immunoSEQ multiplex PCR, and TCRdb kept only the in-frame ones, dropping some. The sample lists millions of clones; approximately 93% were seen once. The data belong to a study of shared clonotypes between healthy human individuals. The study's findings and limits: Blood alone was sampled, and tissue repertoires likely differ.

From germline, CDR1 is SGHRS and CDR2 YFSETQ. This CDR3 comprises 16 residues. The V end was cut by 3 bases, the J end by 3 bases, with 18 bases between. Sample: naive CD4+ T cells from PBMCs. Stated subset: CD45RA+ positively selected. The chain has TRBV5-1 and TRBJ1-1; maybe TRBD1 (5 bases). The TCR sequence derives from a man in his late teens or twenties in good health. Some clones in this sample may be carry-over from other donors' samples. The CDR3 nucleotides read TGCGCCAGCAGCTCGACCCCGGGACTAACGGACACTGAAGCTTTCTTT. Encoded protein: CASSSTPGLTDTEAFF.